Each of the 20 T cell receptor beta chains below was sequenced from the same sample in a study of CD8 T cells in Susac syndrome. The RNA input was roughly 0.45 to 1 ug, and it was reverse transcribed with random hexamers. TCRdb used MiXCR to reprocess the immunoSEQ multiplex PCR reads, holding one entry per CDR3 protein. The sample shows roughly 67,000 distinct CDR3 sequences, 85% to 95% of them seen only once. Sequencing was done on a sample of CD8+ T cells from PBMCs. Every receptor here comes from a human donor with multiple sclerosis.

The rearrangement uses TRBV5-1 and TRBJ2-7; 7 nucleotides match TRBD1. Germline V CDR1 and CDR2: SGHRS, YFSETQ. The CDR3 is 14 amino acids. Trimming removed 4 bases from V and 4 bases from J; junction bases left unmatched: 8. CDR3 sequence (DNA): TGCGCCAGCAGCCAGACAGGGTCCGATTACGAGCAGTACTTC. Encoded protein: CASSQTGSDYEQYF.

The gene calls are TRBV2 and TRBJ1-1; 7 bases match TRBD1. CDR3 length: 16 amino acids. V lost 8 bases to trimming and J lost 6 bases; unmatched junction nucleotides: 18. The V gene's germline CDR1 is SNHLY and CDR2 FYNNEI. CDR3: CASFPGTAIMAAEAFF. The CDR3 nucleotides are TGTGCCAGCTTTCCCGGGACAGCTATCATGGCCGCTGAAGCTTTCTTT.

This clonotype appeared once. The V call is TRBV12-3 or TRBV12-4, the J call TRBJ2-4; 9 bases are shared with TRBD2. The CDR3 is 18 residues long. With V trimmed by 4 bases and J by 0 bases, 10 bases remained unmatched. As DNA, the CDR3 is TGTGCCAGCAGTTCGGAGACTAGCGGTCCTTTAGCCAAAAACATTCAGTACTTC. This sequence encodes CASSSETSGPLAKNIQYF.

This chain connects TRBV10-3 to TRBJ2-2; 10 nucleotides match TRBD2. This CDR3 spans 14 amino acids. Unmatched junction bases numbered 7, after V lost 10 bases and J lost 5 bases. Germline-derived CDR1 and CDR2 are ENHRY and SYGVKD. In DNA form, the CDR3 reads TGTGCCAGACAGCGGGAGGGTCGGACCGGGGAGCTGTTTTTT. Its translation is CARQREGRTGELFF.

This clonotype has just a few counts. CDR3 nucleotide sequence: TGTGCCAGTAGTATATTTAGCGCAAGCAATCAGCCCCAGCATTTT. Translation gives CASSIFSASNQPQHF. The chain has TRBV19 and TRBJ1-5; D gene ambiguous. Deletions cut 2 bases from V and 1 base from J, with 9 bases between. CDR1 and CDR2 from the germline V gene are LNHDA and SQIVND (reference sequence). This CDR3 has 15 amino acids. The full variable domain, with the rest looked up from reference TRBV19 and TRBJ1-5, is DGGITQSPKYLFRKEGQNVTLSCEQNLNHDAMYWYRQDPGQGLRLIYYSQIVNDFQKGDIAEGYSVSREKKESFPLTVTSAQKNPTAFYLCASSIFSASNQPQHFGDGTRLSIL.

V gene TRBV19 combines with J gene TRBJ2-1; the D is unclear. Germline lookup yields CDR1 LNHDA and CDR2 SQIVND (reference sequence). The CDR3 is 16 residues long. V lost 7 bases, J lost 0 bases, and 16 bases lay in between. Here the CDR3 reads CASTTNTWSSYNEQFF. CDR3 nucleotides: TGTGCCAGTACTACCAACACGTGGAGCTCCTACAATGAGCAGTTCTTC.

This clonotype was observed a single time. The rearrangement uses TRBV19 and TRBJ1-1; D gene unclear. In germline, CDR1 is LNHDA, CDR2 SQIVND (reference sequence). CDR3 length: 13 residues. The germline V and J ends were trimmed by 7 bases and 0 bases, with 9 bases remaining between them. Here the CDR3 reads CASMIGMNTEAFF. The CDR3 DNA follows: TGTGCCAGTATGATAGGGATGAACACTGAAGCTTTCTTT.

J is TRBJ2-5 and V is TRBV9; TRBD2 matches 11 bases. The CDR3 contains 16 residues. The V gene end was trimmed by 0 bases and the J gene end by 3 bases; junction bases not matched to a gene: 4. Germline V CDR1 and CDR2: SGDLS, YYNGEE. The CDR3 bases are TGTGCCAGCAGCGTAGGGGGGACTAGCGGAAAAGAGACCCAGTACTTC. Its protein product is CASSVGGTSGKETQYF.

V usage is TRBV6-5 and J usage is TRBJ1-2, with D tentatively TRBD1 (5 bases). Germline V gene data show CDR1 as MNHEY and CDR2 as SVGAGI. The germline V and J ends were trimmed by 0 bases and 6 bases, with 14 bases remaining between them. The CDR3 runs 15 residues. The CDR3 loop is CASSYSSRVVDGYTF. The CDR3 DNA sequence: TGTGCCAGCAGTTACTCATCCAGGGTAGTTGATGGCTACACCTTC.

The gene calls are TRBV12-3 or TRBV12-4 and TRBJ2-7; a possible D gene is TRBD1 (6 bases). This CDR3 comprises 11 residues. V dropped 10 bases and J dropped 3 bases, with 10 bases sitting between them. Here the CDR3 DNA reads TGTGCCACCGGGACAAACTACGAGCAGTACTTC. This codes for CATGTNYEQYF.

The CDR3 sequence: CASSIHWGPISENTEAFF. The CDR3 DNA sequence: TGTGCCAGTAGTATACATTGGGGGCCGATCTCGGAGAACACTGAAGCTTTCTTT. V gene TRBV19 combines with J gene TRBJ1-1, with D maybe TRBD1 (6 bases). Trimming removed 2 bases from V and 1 base from J, with 20 bases in between. Looked up from germline, CDR1 is LNHDA and CDR2 is SQIVND (reference sequence). The CDR3 length is 18 residues.

This CDR3 reads CASRPRRNTGELFF. The CDR3 DNA reads as TGTGCCAGTCGACCTAGGAGGAACACCGGGGAGCTGTTTTTT. This chain joins TRBV19 and TRBJ2-2; D gene uncertain. CDR1 is LNHDA and CDR2 is SQIVND in the germline V gene (reference sequence). V was cut by 8 bases and J by 1 base, with 11 bases left in between. The CDR3 has 14 residues.

V usage is TRBV6-2 or TRBV6-3 and J usage is TRBJ2-7; D is unresolved. Trimming left V 2 bases short and J 2 bases short, with 10 bases between. The germline CDR1 and CDR2 sequences are MNHEY and SVGEGT. CDR3 length equals 14 residues. CDR3 amino acids: CASSYGSLTYEQYF. The CDR3 DNA follows: TGTGCCAGCAGTTACGGAAGTTTGACCTACGAGCAGTACTTC.

The chain recombines TRBV7-9 with TRBJ2-3; D remains unclear. The CDR3 length is 12 residues. Trimming shortened V by 6 bases and J by 4 bases, and 8 bases separated the two germline ends. The germline CDR1 and CDR2 sequences are SEHNR and FQNEAQ (reference sequence). The CDR3 spells CASSWASDTQYF. CDR3 DNA sequence: TGTGCCAGCAGTTGGGCGTCAGATACGCAGTATTTT.

V usage is TRBV5-4 and J usage is TRBJ2-7, with D unresolved. Trimming removed 1 base from V and 0 bases from J, with 8 bases in between. The length of the CDR3 is 14 residues. Germline V lookup: CDR1 SGHNT, CDR2 YYREEE (reference sequence). DNA for the CDR3: TGTGCCAGCAGCTTGTTGATTGACTCCTACGAGCAGTACTTC. This encodes CASSLLIDSYEQYF.

This chain links TRBV5-6 with TRBJ2-7, with D possibly matching TRBD2 (6 bases). This CDR3 has 12 residues. The germline V gene has CDR1 SGHDT and CDR2 YYEEEE. The ends were cut back, 5 bases at V and 6 bases at J, with 12 bases in the middle. The CDR3 nucleotides read TGTGCCAGCAGTGGGGGGTCTCGCGAGCAGTACTTC. Translated: CASSGGSREQYF.

This chain joins TRBV27 and TRBJ2-1; a possible D gene is TRBD2 (5 bases). Trimming removed 7 bases at V and 1 base at J, with 14 bases between. CDR1 and CDR2 (germline): MNHEY, SMNVEV (reference sequence). The CDR3 contains 15 residues. CDR3 region: CASTRGSPSYNEQFF. The CDR3 coding sequence is TGTGCCAGCACCCGGGGTAGTCCATCCTACAATGAGCAGTTCTTC.

This chain links TRBV9 with TRBJ2-1; D may be TRBD1 (5 bases). CDR3 size: 13 residues. Germline CDR1 reads SGDLS; CDR2 reads YYNGEE. V was pared by 2 bases and J by 3 bases, with 6 bases between. The chain's CDR3 is CASSVDSYNEQFF. In DNA, the CDR3 is TGTGCCAGCAGCGTTGACAGCTACAATGAGCAGTTCTTC.

The chain has TRBV7-6 and TRBJ2-7; 8 bases fit TRBD1. Trimming took 2 bases from V and 2 from J; bases not matched to a gene: 11. CDR1 and CDR2 (germline): SGHVS, FNYEAQ. The CDR3 totals 17 residues. The CDR3 sequence: CASSLLPGQELPYEQYF. Written as DNA, the CDR3 is TGTGCCAGCAGCTTATTGCCGGGACAGGAGCTACCCTACGAGCAGTACTTC.

CDR3: CASSLEGELYNEQFF. CDR3 in DNA: TGTGCCAGCAGCTTGGAGGGGGAACTCTACAATGAGCAGTTCTTC. The rearrangement links TRBV5-6 to TRBJ2-1, with D possibly being TRBD1 (6 bases). Trimming took 0 bases from V and 3 from J, leaving 10 bases between them. Germline CDR1 reads SGHDT; CDR2 reads YYEEEE. The CDR3 totals 15 residues.